These 17 T cell receptor beta chains were all obtained from the same sample, sequenced in a study of PD-1 blockade in classical Hodgkin lymphoma. All the patients suffered relapse after autologous stem cell transplantation, and brentuximab vedotin exposure differed. Thawed PBMCs were the source of CD8+ T cells, obtained through magnetic negative selection. Generated by immunoSEQ multiplex PCR, the TCRdb table keeps only in-frame clones and is missing some. This table has approximately 4,500 clones, more than 60% appearing once. Sequences were derived from CD8+ T cells from blood, sampled at baseline. Source of these receptors: a human donor with classical Hodgkin lymphoma.

This clone was seen a handful of times. The J gene is TRBJ2-7, the V gene TRBV2; 9 nucleotides align to TRBD1. Germline V gives CDR1 SNHLY, CDR2 FYNNEI. The V and J ends lost 2 bases and 6 bases, in that order; junction bases with no gene match: 8. The CDR3 has 15 amino acids. The CDR3 DNA is TGTGCCAGCAGTGAACTCGGGACAGGGTATCGCGAGCAGTACTTC. It specifies CASSELGTGYREQYF.

The rearrangement joins TRBV4-1 to TRBJ1-2; TRBD1 is a possible D gene (6 bases). Germline assignment: CDR1 MGHRA and CDR2 YSYEKL. V was cut by 11 bases and J by 6 bases, with 13 bases left in between. The CDR3 has 11 amino acids. Written as DNA, the CDR3 is TGCGCCGCACGGGGGGCTGATGGCTACACCTTC. Its protein product is CAARGADGYTF.

The chain is built from TRBV6-5 and TRBJ2-7; no clear D. The length of the CDR3 is 13 residues. The germline V gene encodes CDR1 MNHEY and CDR2 SVGAGI. The V and J ends lost 8 bases and 2 bases respectively, with 13 bases between them. CDR3 protein: CASGRRYPYEQYF. Written as DNA, the CDR3 is TGTGCCAGCGGCAGGAGATACCCCTACGAGCAGTACTTC.

This clone is labeled as large. This rearrangement joins TRBV19 to TRBJ1-4; TRBD1 aligns across 10 bases. Germline trimming cut 5 bases from V and 6 bases from J; bases unmatched to any gene: 3. CDR1 and CDR2 (germline): LNHDA, SQIVND (reference sequence). This CDR3 has 14 residues. This CDR3 is CASSWDRGDEKLFF. The CDR3 DNA follows: TGTGCCAGTAGTTGGGACAGGGGTGATGAAAAACTGTTTTTT.

This clone was counted a few times. The J gene is TRBJ2-7, the V gene TRBV9; D gene uncertain. The V gene lost 7 bases and the J gene lost 2 bases, with 10 bases spanning the gap. Germline V gene lookup returns CDR1 SGDLS and CDR2 YYNGEE. The CDR3 length is 12 residues. In nucleotides, the CDR3 is TGTGCCAGCGGGCCAGGAACCTACGAGCAGTACTTC. Protein product: CASGPGTYEQYF.

The rearrangement links TRBV6-5 to TRBJ1-2; D gene ambiguous. The CDR3 spans 10 residues. The V and J ends lost 3 bases and 6 bases respectively, with 2 bases between them. The germline V gene has CDR1 MNHEY and CDR2 SVGAGI. The CDR3 is CASSYDGYTF. CDR3 nucleotide sequence: TGTGCCAGCAGTTATGATGGCTACACCTTC.

This chain links TRBV28 with TRBJ2-3, with 10 bases matching TRBD2. Trimming cost V 4 bases and J 1 base; bases outside gene matches: 8. The CDR3 covers 17 residues. Germline V lookup: CDR1 MDHEN, CDR2 SYDVKM. In DNA form, the CDR3 reads TGTGCCAGCAGTTCCCTAGCGGGAGTCTCTGGCACAGATACGCAGTATTTT. It encodes CASSSLAGVSGTDTQYF. The variable domain in full, with the rest retrieved from reference TRBV28 and TRBJ2-3, is DVKVTQSSRYLVKRTGEKVFLECVQDMDHENMFWYRQDPGLGLRLIYFSYDVKMKEKGDIPEGYSVSREKKERFSLILESASTNQTSMYLCASSSLAGVSGTDTQYFGPGTRLTVL.

This chain links TRBV4-2 with TRBJ2-7; D unclear. The CDR3 sequence is 13 residues long. V was shortened by 3 bases and J by 3 bases, with 9 bases between the two germline ends. Germline V gene lookup returns CDR1 LGHNA and CDR2 YNFKEQ. The CDR3 protein is CASSQVLNYEQYF. In nucleotides, the CDR3 is TGTGCCAGCAGCCAGGTCTTAAACTACGAGCAGTACTTC.

This clone occurred once. The rearrangement joins TRBV6-5 to TRBJ2-2, with D perhaps TRBD2 (6 bases). Trimming cost V 1 base and J 4 bases, with 7 bases left between them. The CDR3 has 14 residues. Germline CDR1 reads MNHEY; CDR2 reads SVGAGI. The CDR3 nucleotides read TGTGCCAGCAGTTACTGGGGGGTCACCGGGGAGCTGTTTTTT. Protein: CASSYWGVTGELFF.

This sequence joins TRBV6-5 and TRBJ1-5; D is undetermined. Trimming removed 6 bases at V and 7 bases at J, with 16 bases between. Germline V gene sequence: CDR1 MNHEY, CDR2 SVGAGI. The CDR3 has 14 amino acids. CDR3 in amino acids: CASSPSPSGQPQHF. CDR3 coding DNA: TGTGCCAGCAGCCCGAGCCCCTCTGGGCAGCCCCAGCATTTT.

The CDR3 coding sequence is TGTGCCAGCAGTTCCAGCCTCGGACGGCGCACAGATACGCAGTATTTT. Protein sequence: CASSSSLGRRTDTQYF. This chain links TRBV2 with TRBJ2-3; D ambiguous. The germline V gene encodes CDR1 SNHLY and CDR2 FYNNEI. V lost 5 bases, J lost 1 base, and 16 bases lay in between. The CDR3 is made up of 16 amino acids.

V usage is TRBV5-8 and J usage is TRBJ2-1; 9 bases fit TRBD1. In germline, CDR1 is SGHTS, CDR2 YDEGEE. This CDR3 has 14 residues. V was clipped by 4 bases and J by 4 bases; unmatched bases: 3. The chain's CDR3 is CASSPGQGYNEQFF. CDR3 coding DNA: TGTGCCAGCAGCCCGGGACAGGGTTACAATGAGCAGTTCTTC.

There are a few counts of this clone. The rearrangement joins TRBV19 to TRBJ1-2; TRBD1 might be the D (5 bases). In germline, CDR1 is LNHDA, CDR2 SQIVND (reference sequence). This CDR3 contains 13 residues. V gave up 10 bases and J gave up 7 bases, with 19 bases separating them. DNA for the CDR3: TGTGCCACCAAGCCGGGACCGGGAAGTGGCTACACCTTC. It yields the protein CATKPGPGSGYTF.

J is TRBJ2-1 and V is TRBV4-3, with D unresolved. The germline CDR1 and CDR2 sequences are LGHNA and YSLEER. The CDR3 extends over 16 amino acids. V lost 1 base, J lost 0 bases, and 10 bases lay in between. Here the CDR3 reads CASSQGASSSYNEQFF. In DNA form, the CDR3 reads TGCGCCAGCAGCCAAGGGGCGAGTAGCTCCTACAATGAGCAGTTCTTC.

In this sample, this clone turned up once. The chain couples TRBV7-2 to TRBJ2-7, with TRBD2 identical over 14 bases. After removal of 5 bases from V and 6 bases from J, the junction contained 9 bases not matched to a gene. The V gene's germline CDR1 is SGHTA and CDR2 FQGNSA. The CDR3 sequence is 16 residues long. The CDR3 sequence is CASSQGLAGGLSEQYF. The CDR3 DNA sequence: TGTGCCAGCAGCCAAGGACTAGCGGGAGGACTCAGCGAGCAGTACTTC. Full variable domain (remainder filled in from reference TRBV7-2 and TRBJ2-7): GAGVSQSPSNKVTEKGKDVELRCDPISGHTALYWYRQSLGQGLEFLIYFQGNSAPDKSGLPSDRFSAERTGGSVSTLTIQRTQQEDSAVYLCASSQGLAGGLSEQYFGPGTRLTVT.

To note about this clone: The conserved phenylalanine or tryptophan normally closing the CDR3 is absent here, so this likely arose from a read error. The DNA is left out, because the CDR3 cannot be placed on it with certainty; the CDR3 is given as TCRdb lists it. This chain uses TRBV21-1 with TRBJ1-6. TRBV21-1 is a documented pseudogene. The CDR3 has 9 amino acids, counting both end residues. The CDR3 is CASSNLRGN.

This clone was picked up one time. The V call is TRBV15, the J call TRBJ1-2, with no clear D. The length of the CDR3 is 18 residues. The V and J ends lost 0 bases and 0 bases respectively, with 17 bases between them. Germline CDR1 LNHNV, CDR2 YYDKDF (reference sequence). CDR3 in amino acids: CATSRESPAEIANYGYTF. CDR3 DNA sequence: TGTGCCACCAGCAGAGAATCCCCGGCGGAAATAGCTAACTATGGCTACACCTTC.